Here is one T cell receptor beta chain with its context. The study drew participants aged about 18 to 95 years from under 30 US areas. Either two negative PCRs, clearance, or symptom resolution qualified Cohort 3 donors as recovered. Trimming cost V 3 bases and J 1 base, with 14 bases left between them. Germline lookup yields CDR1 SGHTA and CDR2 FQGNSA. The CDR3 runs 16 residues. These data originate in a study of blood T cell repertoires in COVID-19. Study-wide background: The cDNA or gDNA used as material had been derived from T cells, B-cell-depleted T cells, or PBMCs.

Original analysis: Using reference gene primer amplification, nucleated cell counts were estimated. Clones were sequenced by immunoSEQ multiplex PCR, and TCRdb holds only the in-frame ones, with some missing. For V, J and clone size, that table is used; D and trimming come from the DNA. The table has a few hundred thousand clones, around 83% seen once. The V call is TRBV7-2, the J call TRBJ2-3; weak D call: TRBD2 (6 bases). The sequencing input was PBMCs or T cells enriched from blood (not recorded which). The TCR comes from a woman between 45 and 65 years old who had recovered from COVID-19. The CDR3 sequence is CASSFAPGLGTDTQYF. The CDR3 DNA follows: TGTGCCAGCAGCTTCGCCCCGGGACTCGGCACAGATACGCAGTATTTT.